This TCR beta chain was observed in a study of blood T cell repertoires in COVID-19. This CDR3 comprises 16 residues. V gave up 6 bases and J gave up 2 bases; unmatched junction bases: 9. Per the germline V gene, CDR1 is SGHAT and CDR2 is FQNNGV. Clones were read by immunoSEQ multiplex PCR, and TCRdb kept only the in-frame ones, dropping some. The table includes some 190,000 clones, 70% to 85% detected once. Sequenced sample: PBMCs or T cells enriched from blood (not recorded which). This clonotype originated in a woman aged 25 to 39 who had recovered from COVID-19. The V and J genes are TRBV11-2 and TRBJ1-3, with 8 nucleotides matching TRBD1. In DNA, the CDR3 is TGTGCCAGCAGACCATGGGAGGGACAGGCTGGAAACACCATATATTTT. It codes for CASRPWEGQAGNTIYF. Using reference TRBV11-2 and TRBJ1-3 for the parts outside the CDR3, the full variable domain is EAGVAQSPRYKIIEKRQSVAFWCNPISGHATLYWYQQILGQGPKLLIQFQNNGVVDDSQLPKDRFSAERLKGVDSTLKIQPAKLEDSAVYLCASRPWEGQAGNTIYFGEGSWLTVV.